This is a list of T cell receptor beta chains from one sample in a study of shared clonotypes between healthy human individuals. TCRdb's copy holds only in-frame clones and misses some; the assay was immunoSEQ multiplex PCR. Found here are 400,000 to 550,000 clones, less than 80% of them singletons; the top ten hold about 12%. Material: PBMCs. The receptors here all came from a middle-aged woman in good health. Some clones in this sample may be carry-over from other donors' samples. Both conserved end residues are part of each CDR3. The D gene is left open where the match is weak. Rows give clone size only sometimes, using once, few, many, or a class for an expanded clone.

j_call | clone_size | v_call | d_call | cdr3_aa | cdr3_nt
TRBJ2-1 | - | TRBV4-1 | - | CASSQVREVPTRNEQFF | TGCGCCAGCAGCCAAGTTAGAGAAGTCCCGACCCGCAATGAGCAGTTCTTC
TRBJ2-1 | - | TRBV11-3 | - | CASSLGGPIAHEQFF | TGTGCCAGCAGCTTAGGTGGGCCTATCGCTCATGAGCAGTTCTTC
TRBJ2-2 | - | TRBV19 | TRBD2 | CASSMRAGVTGELFF | TGTGCCAGTAGTATGCGGGCGGGAGTCACCGGGGAGCTGTTTTTT
TRBJ2-5 | - | TRBV19 | - | CASSTPRGVRETQYF | TGTGCCAGTAGTACCCCTCGCGGGGTGCGGGAGACCCAGTACTTC
TRBJ1-2 | - | TRBV11-2 | TRBD1 | CASTGRTGGYGYTF | TGTGCCAGCACGGGACGGACAGGGGGCTATGGCTACACCTTC
TRBJ2-1 | - | TRBV6-1 | - | CASSEGGVSTEQFF | TGTGCCAGCAGTGAGGGGGGAGTAAGTACTGAGCAGTTCTTC
TRBJ2-5 | - | TRBV6-1 | - | CASSGLIGTPVETQYF | TGTGCCAGCAGTGGGTTGATCGGGACCCCGGTGGAGACCCAGTACTTC
TRBJ2-1 | - | TRBV11-2 | - | CASSSAPRGAYNEQFF | TGTGCCAGCAGCTCCGCCCCCAGGGGCGCCTACAATGAGCAGTTCTTC
TRBJ2-7 | - | TRBV15 | - | CATSRDPGAYEQYF | TGTGCCACCAGCAGAGACCCCGGAGCCTACGAGCAGTACTTC
TRBJ2-7 | - | TRBV4-2 | - | CASSQDPLVGEQYF | TGTGCCAGCAGCCAAGATCCCCTAGTAGGCGAGCAGTACTTC
TRBJ1-2 | few | TRBV19 | - | CASQGTANYGYTF | TGTGCCAGCCAAGGGACGGCTAACTATGGCTACACCTTC
TRBJ1-4 | - | TRBV27 | - | CASSFSVRGNEKLFF | TGTGCCAGCAGTTTTTCCGTAAGGGGGAATGAAAAACTGTTTTTT
TRBJ2-3 | few | TRBV9 | - | CASSVENLARSDTQYF | TGTGCCAGCAGCGTAGAAAACCTAGCGAGGTCAGATACGCAGTATTTT
TRBJ1-1 | - | TRBV19 | - | CASIGVAWVEAFF | TGTGCCAGTATTGGCGTTGCGTGGGTTGAAGCTTTCTTT
TRBJ1-5 | - | TRBV5-8 | - | CASTPRSYSNQPQHF | TGTGCCAGCACCCCGAGGTCCTATAGCAATCAGCCCCAGCATTTT
TRBJ2-2 | - | TRBV6-6 | - | CASSYSRQGNTGELFF | TGTGCCAGCAGTTACTCGAGGCAGGGGAACACCGGGGAGCTGTTTTTT
TRBJ1-1 | few | TRBV11-3 | - | CASSPRQVANTEAFF | TGTGCCAGCAGCCCTCGACAGGTCGCGAACACTGAAGCTTTCTTT
TRBJ1-3 | - | TRBV7-9 | TRBD1 | CASSQGTGGRNTIYF | TGTGCCAGCAGCCAAGGGACAGGGGGACGAAACACCATATATTTT
TRBJ1-2 | - | TRBV20-1 | - | CSARANYGYTF | TGCAGTGCTAGAGCTAACTATGGCTACACCTTC
TRBJ2-3 | once | TRBV11-1 | TRBD2 | CASSFSGGRAGDTQYF | TGTGCCAGCAGCTTTTCAGGAGGGAGGGCCGGGGATACGCAGTATTTT
TRBJ2-1 | - | TRBV7-9 | TRBD2 | CASSLGTSGNEQFF | TGTGCCAGCAGCTTAGGGACTAGCGGCAATGAGCAGTTCTTC
TRBJ2-7 | - | TRBV5-1 | - | CASSLRAGREEQYF | TGCGCCAGCAGCTTGAGGGCCGGACGTGAAGAGCAGTACTTC
TRBJ2-7 | - | TRBV7-2 | TRBD2 | CASSYTGLAAGEQYF | TGTGCCAGCAGCTACACGGGACTAGCGGCCGGCGAGCAGTACTTC
TRBJ1-3 | - | TRBV11-3 | - | CASSAQGPFVSGNTIYF | TGTGCCAGCAGCGCCCAGGGACCGTTCGTTTCTGGAAACACCATATATTTT
TRBJ1-1 | - | TRBV29-1 | TRBD1 | CSVDQGGSTEAFF | TGCAGCGTTGACCAGGGGGGGAGCACTGAAGCTTTCTTT
TRBJ1-1 | - | TRBV28 | TRBD1 | CASRDRGGTEAFF | TGTGCCAGCAGAGACAGGGGAGGCACTGAAGCTTTCTTT
TRBJ2-7 | once | TRBV19 | - | CASGSYEQYF | TGTGCCAGTGGGAGCTACGAGCAGTACTTC
TRBJ1-4 | - | TRBV6-7 | - | CASSSDKAHATNEKLFF | TGTGCCAGCAGTTCGGACAAGGCCCATGCAACTAATGAAAAACTGTTTTTT
TRBJ2-1 | once | TRBV5-6 | TRBD2 | CASSRTSGRSYNEQFF | TGTGCCAGCAGCCGGACTAGCGGGCGCTCCTACAATGAGCAGTTCTTC
TRBJ2-2 | - | TRBV5-3 | - | CARSPAGPGTGELFF | TGTGCCAGAAGCCCGGCAGGGCCCGGGACCGGGGAGCTGTTTTTT
TRBJ1-1 | - | TRBV29-1 | - | CSVERGTATEAFF | TGCAGCGTTGAACGAGGGACGGCCACTGAAGCTTTCTTT
TRBJ2-1 | medium-sized | TRBV6-4 | - | CASSVEPESYNEQFF | TGTGCCAGCAGTGTTGAACCAGAGTCCTACAATGAGCAGTTCTTC
TRBJ2-3 | - | TRBV4-1 | TRBD1 | CASSRYDRGEGDTQYF | TGCGCCAGCAGCCGATACGACAGGGGGGAGGGAGATACGCAGTATTTT
TRBJ2-1 | - | TRBV9 | - | CASSAMGGQFF | TGTGCCAGCAGCGCTATGGGGGGGCAGTTCTTC
TRBJ2-7 | once | TRBV5-4 | TRBD2 | CASSPGLAGPHEQYF | TGTGCCAGCAGCCCCGGACTAGCGGGGCCCCACGAGCAGTACTTC
TRBJ1-1 | - | TRBV18 | TRBD1 | CASSLRTGPSTEAFF | TGTGCCAGCTCACTTCGGACAGGGCCGAGTACTGAAGCTTTCTTT
TRBJ1-1 | - | TRBV30 | - | CAWMVGQSSNTEAFF | TGTGCCTGGATGGTCGGACAGTCTTCAAACACTGAAGCTTTCTTT
TRBJ2-7 | many | TRBV28 | TRBD1 | CASRDRGYEQYF | TGTGCCAGCAGGGACAGGGGCTACGAGCAGTACTTC
TRBJ2-7 | - | TRBV13 | - | CASNPRRGGDEQYF | TGTGCCAGCAACCCCCGTAGGGGTGGGGACGAGCAGTACTTC
TRBJ1-5 | once | TRBV15 | - | CATSRGGRGVGQPQHF | TGTGCCACCAGCAGAGGCGGGAGGGGAGTAGGTCAGCCCCAGCATTTT